Presented here are 24 T cell receptor beta chains from one specimen sequenced in a study of CD8+CD57+ T cells in acquired aplastic anemia. Genomic DNA templated the TCR beta VDJ and CDR3 profiling. TCRdb re-analysed the reads in MiXCR, keeping a single row per CDR3 protein. The sample records about 98,000 distinct CDR3 sequences, roughly two thirds being singletons. Sequenced patients had shown CD8+CD57+ cell expansion by flow cytometry. Material for sequencing was sorted CD4+, CD8+, or CD8+CD57+ T cells (not recorded which) from PBMCs. The receptor source for this set is a human donor with aplastic anemia.

J is TRBJ2-7 and V is TRBV6-1; D is ambiguous. The germline V gene encodes CDR1 MNHNS and CDR2 SASEGT. The V end lost 2 bases, the J end lost 1 base, and 12 bases lay between the germline ends. The CDR3 consists of 15 residues. The chain's CDR3 is CASSEYLVRSYEQYF. CDR3 nucleotide sequence: TGTGCCAGCAGTGAATATTTGGTCAGGTCCTACGAGCAGTACTTC.

The J gene is TRBJ2-1, the V gene TRBV29-1; a possible D gene is TRBD1 (6 bases). Trimming shortened V by 6 bases and J by 4 bases, and 7 bases separated the two germline ends. This CDR3 region has 11 residues. The germline V gene has CDR1 SQVTM and CDR2 ANQGSEA. This CDR3 is CSVDSYNEQFF. The DNA for the CDR3 is TGCAGCGTGGACAGTTACAATGAGCAGTTCTTC.

The chain employs TRBV7-9 and TRBJ1-6; D unclear. CDR1 and CDR2 (germline): SEHNR, FQNEAQ (reference sequence). This CDR3 contains 12 residues. The V end lost 3 bases, the J end lost 6 bases, and 3 bases lay between the germline ends. The CDR3: CASSLGNSPLHF. CDR3 bases: TGTGCCAGCAGCTTGGGTAATTCACCCCTCCACTTT.

The chain uses TRBV7-8 and TRBJ2-7; TRBD2 might be the D (6 bases). The germline gives CDR1 SGHVS, CDR2 FQNEAQ. Deletions cut 2 bases from V and 2 bases from J, with 13 bases between. The CDR3 contains 15 residues. As DNA, the CDR3 is TGTGCCAGCAGCTTACGACTAGTCAGCCCCTACGAGCAGTACTTC. It specifies CASSLRLVSPYEQYF.

The rearrangement joins TRBV10-3 to TRBJ1-6, with D tentatively TRBD1 (5 bases). The CDR3 extends over 17 amino acids. Per the germline V gene, CDR1 is ENHRY and CDR2 is SYGVKD. V was shortened by 3 bases and J by 9 bases, with 21 bases between the two germline ends. CDR3 in amino acids: CAISESLTGRESSPLHF. In DNA, the CDR3 is TGTGCCATCAGTGAATCCCTTACAGGCCGGGAAAGTTCACCCCTCCACTTT.

This chain links TRBV10-3 with TRBJ2-3; TRBD2 agrees at 12 bases. Trimming removed 4 bases from V and 5 bases from J; junction bases left unmatched: 1. This CDR3 comprises 14 residues. Looked up from germline, CDR1 is ENHRY and CDR2 is SYGVKD. The CDR3 DNA follows: TGTGCCATCAGTGCGGGACTAGCGGGAGATACGCAGTATTTT. Protein sequence: CAISAGLAGDTQYF.

The chain couples TRBV27 to TRBJ2-1; 14 bases line up with TRBD2. CDR1 is MNHEY and CDR2 is SMNVEV in the germline V gene (reference sequence). This CDR3 contains 15 residues. Unmatched junction bases numbered 3, after V lost 5 bases and J lost 6 bases. CDR3 nucleotides: TGTGCCAGCAGTCCCGGGACTAGCGGGAGCAATGAGCAGTTCTTC. Translating it yields CASSPGTSGSNEQFF.

The J gene is TRBJ1-2, the V gene TRBV10-3; 7 bases map to TRBD1. The length of the CDR3 is 11 residues. CDR1 ENHRY and CDR2 SYGVKD come from the germline V gene. After removal of 7 bases from V and 6 bases from J, the junction contained 2 bases not matched to a gene. CDR3 nucleotides: TGTGCCATCATGGGACAGAATGGCTACACCTTC. It specifies CAIMGQNGYTF.

The chain carries TRBV10-3 and TRBJ1-1; 9 bases match TRBD1. Germline trimming cut 10 bases from V and 0 bases from J; bases unmatched to any gene: 6. The germline V gene has CDR1 ENHRY and CDR2 SYGVKD. The CDR3 consists of 14 residues. CDR3: CASEGQGLNTEAFF. The CDR3 DNA reads as TGTGCCAGCGAGGGACAGGGCCTGAACACTGAAGCTTTCTTT.

The V gene is TRBV7-2, the J gene TRBJ1-1; maybe TRBD1 (5 bases). Per germline, CDR1 SGHTA and CDR2 FQGNSA. This CDR3 spans 13 amino acids. V dropped 3 bases and J dropped 4 bases, with 9 bases sitting between them. CDR3 nucleotide sequence: TGTGCCAGCAGCTTGTTCGGGGGCACTGAAGCTTTCTTT. It translates to CASSLFGGTEAFF.

The chain has TRBV6-5 and TRBJ2-3, with D uncertain. Between the trimmed V and J ends, which lost 7 bases and 0 bases, there was a span of 5 bases. CDR1 and CDR2 (germline): MNHEY, SVGAGI. The CDR3 contains 12 residues. CDR3 residues: CASTSSTDTQYF. The CDR3 nucleotides read TGTGCCAGCACTTCCAGCACAGATACGCAGTATTTT.

This clonotype was observed a handful of times. The genes are TRBV3-1 and TRBJ1-3; D ambiguous. Trimming pared 4 bases from V and 0 bases from J, leaving 10 bases between. The CDR3 has 15 residues. The germline gives CDR1 LGHDT, CDR2 YNNKEL (reference sequence). For the CDR3, the DNA is TGTGCCAGCAGCCCCTTTGAGAGCTCTGGAAACACCATATATTTT. As protein: CASSPFESSGNTIYF. The full variable domain, in which reference TRBV3-1 and TRBJ1-3 provide the parts outside the CDR3, is DTAVSQTPKYLVTQMGNDKSIKCEQNLGHDTMYWYKQDSKKFLKIMFSYNNKELIINETVPNRFSPKSPDKAHLNLHINSLELGDSAVYFCASSPFESSGNTIYFGEGSWLTVV.

The J gene is TRBJ2-5, the V gene TRBV19; D unresolved. The CDR3 has 11 residues. The germline V gene has CDR1 LNHDA and CDR2 SQIVND (reference sequence). The V end was cut by 10 bases, the J end by 5 bases, with 11 bases between. CDR3 loop: CATIVGETQYF. CDR3 bases: TGTGCCACCATAGTTGGCGAGACCCAGTACTTC.

This clonotype was counted a single time. The rearrangement links TRBV2 to TRBJ1-1, with TRBD1 identical over 8 bases. The CDR3 totals 14 residues. Per the germline V gene, CDR1 is SNHLY and CDR2 is FYNNEI. V dropped 7 bases and J dropped 4; count of bases not matched to a gene: 8. The CDR3: CASNPGQGGTEAFF. CDR3 sequence (DNA): TGTGCCAGCAACCCAGGACAGGGAGGCACTGAAGCTTTCTTT.

V usage is TRBV10-3 and J usage is TRBJ1-1; D remains ambiguous. The CDR3 runs to 14 residues. Between the trimmed V and J ends, which lost 3 bases and 1 base, there was a span of 9 bases. Germline CDR1 is ENHRY and CDR2 is SYGVKD. CDR3 protein: CAISDTTGNTEAFF. CDR3 DNA: TGTGCCATCAGTGATACCACCGGGAACACTGAAGCTTTCTTT.

J is TRBJ2-1 and V is TRBV29-1, with 9 bases fitting TRBD1. V lost 7 bases and J lost 6; bases outside the gene matches: 7. The CDR3 spans 13 residues. Germline values: CDR1 SQVTM, CDR2 ANQGSEA. CDR3 sequence: CSATGTGFNEQFF. Here the CDR3 DNA reads TGCAGCGCTACCGGGACAGGGTTCAATGAGCAGTTCTTC.

The chain is built from TRBV4-1 and TRBJ2-7, with TRBD1 identical over 8 bases. The length of the CDR3 is 17 residues. From germline, CDR1 is MGHRA and CDR2 YSYEKL. With 0 bases clipped from V and 1 base from J, the junction kept 8 bases outside the gene matches. The CDR3 is CASSQEETGENSYEQYF. CDR3 coding DNA: TGCGCCAGCAGCCAAGAGGAGACAGGGGAAAATTCCTACGAGCAGTACTTC.

This clonotype has just a few counts. The chain is built from TRBV2 and TRBJ2-5; TRBD2 matches 7 bases. This CDR3 comprises 14 residues. The germline gives CDR1 SNHLY, CDR2 FYNNEI. J gave up 0 bases and V 9 bases, and 7 bases lay outside the gene matches. The chain's CDR3 is CASMRGTNQETQYF. CDR3 DNA: TGTGCCAGTATGAGAGGGACTAACCAAGAGACCCAGTACTTC.

The V call is TRBV10-3, the J call TRBJ2-3; 11 bases match TRBD2. Germline V CDR1 and CDR2: ENHRY, SYGVKD. V was clipped by 6 bases and J by 5 bases; unmatched bases: 10. This CDR3 is 16 amino acids long. CDR3 DNA: TGTGCCATCAGAAGGGATAGCGGGGGGGCCTTAGATACGCAGTATTTT. Protein product: CAIRRDSGGALDTQYF.

This clonotype was detected once. The chain is built from TRBV7-9 and TRBJ2-7, with D unresolved. Germline-derived CDR1 and CDR2 are SEHNR and FQNEAQ (reference sequence). V lost 6 bases, J lost 0 bases, and 9 bases lay in between. There are 13 residues in the CDR3. In nucleotides, the CDR3 is TGTGCCAGCAGTGAACGGATCTCCTACGAGCAGTACTTC. Its protein product is CASSERISYEQYF.

This chain connects TRBV7-9 to TRBJ2-7, with D possibly being TRBD1 (6 bases). V lost 4 bases, J lost 0 bases, and 13 bases lay in between. This CDR3 region has 15 residues. CDR1 is SEHNR and CDR2 is FQNEAQ in the germline V gene (reference sequence). CDR3 loop: CASSSQGTSSYEQYF. The CDR3 nucleotides read TGTGCCAGCAGCTCACAGGGAACGAGCTCCTACGAGCAGTACTTC.

The chain couples TRBV20-1 to TRBJ2-1; a weak D match, TRBD1 (6 bases). This CDR3 is 14 amino acids long. Germline loops: CDR1 DFQATT, CDR2 SNEGSKA (reference sequence). Trimming left V 1 base short and J 1 base short, with 8 bases between. CDR3 bases: TGCAGTGCTAGAGCCCAGGGGTCCTACAATGAGCAGTTCTTC. This sequence encodes CSARAQGSYNEQFF.

The J gene is TRBJ1-1, the V gene TRBV29-1, with a tentative D call TRBD1 (5 bases). Between the trimmed V and J ends, which lost 0 bases and 1 base, there was a span of 12 bases. This CDR3 has 15 residues. Germline V CDR1 and CDR2: SQVTM, ANQGSEA. The CDR3 bases are TGCAGCGTTGAAGATTTTGGCAGGGCGAACACTGAAGCTTTCTTT. Protein product: CSVEDFGRANTEAFF.

Only a few counts were recorded for this clonotype. The chain carries TRBV7-2 and TRBJ2-5; 7 nucleotides agree with TRBD1. CDR1 SGHTA and CDR2 FQGNSA come from the germline V gene. CDR3 length: 15 amino acids. V was pared by 1 base and J by 2 bases, with 4 bases of the junction left unmatched. Written as DNA, the CDR3 is TGTGCCAGCAGCTTAGTGGACAGGTCACAAGAGACCCAGTACTTC. This translates into CASSLVDRSQETQYF.